This TCR delta chain came from a study of gamma-delta chains in newborns, infants, children. Turning to the study itself: Microbial exposure reportedly drives polyclonal innate γδ T cell expansion after birth.

This clone is labeled as medium-sized. TCRdb re-called the reads through CATT. Here the sample spans about 4,100 delta-chain clones, more than 0.45% being singletons. The CDR3 spans 17 residues. V lost 1 base, J lost 0 bases, and 3 bases stayed unmatched. In germline, CDR1 is GEAIGNYY, CDR2 EKD. The chain recombines TRDV2 with TRDJ2, with 11 bases that match TRDD3. The receptor comes from a child who was a newborn, infant or young child, either healthy, febrile or measles-vaccinated (not recorded which). The sample taken for sequencing was blood. The CDR3 nucleotides read TGTGCCTGTGACACTGGGGGATACGCGCCTTTGACAGCACAACTCTTCTTT. Translation: CACDTGGYAPLTAQLFF.